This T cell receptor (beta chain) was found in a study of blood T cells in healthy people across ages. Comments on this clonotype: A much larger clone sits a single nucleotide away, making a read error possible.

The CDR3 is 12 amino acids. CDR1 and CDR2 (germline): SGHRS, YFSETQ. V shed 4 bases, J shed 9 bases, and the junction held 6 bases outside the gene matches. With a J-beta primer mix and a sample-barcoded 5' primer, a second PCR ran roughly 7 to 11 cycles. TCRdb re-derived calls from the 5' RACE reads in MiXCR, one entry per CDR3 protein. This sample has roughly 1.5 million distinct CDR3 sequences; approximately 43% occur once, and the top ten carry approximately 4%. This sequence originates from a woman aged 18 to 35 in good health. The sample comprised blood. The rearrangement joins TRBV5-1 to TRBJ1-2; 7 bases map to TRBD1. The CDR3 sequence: CASSRQGDSYTF. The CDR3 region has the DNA TGCGCCAGCAGCCGACAGGGAGATAGCTACACCTTC. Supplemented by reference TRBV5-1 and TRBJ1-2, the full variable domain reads KAGVTQTPRYLIKTRGQQVTLSCSPISGHRSVSWYQQTPGQGLQFLFEYFSETQRNKGNFPGRFSGRQFSNSRSEMNVSTLELGDSALYLCASSRQGDSYTFGSGTRLTVV.